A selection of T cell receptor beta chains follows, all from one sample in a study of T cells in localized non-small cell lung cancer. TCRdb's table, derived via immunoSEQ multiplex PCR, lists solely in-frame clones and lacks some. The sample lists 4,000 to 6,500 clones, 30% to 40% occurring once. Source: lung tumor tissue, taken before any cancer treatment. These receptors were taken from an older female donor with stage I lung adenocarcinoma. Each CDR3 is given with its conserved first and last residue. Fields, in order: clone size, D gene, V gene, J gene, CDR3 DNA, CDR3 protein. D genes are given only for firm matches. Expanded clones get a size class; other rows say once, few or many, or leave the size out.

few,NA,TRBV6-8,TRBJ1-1,TGTGCCAGCTCTGTGGGGAGAGGAACTGAAGCTTTCTTT,CASSVGRGTEAFF
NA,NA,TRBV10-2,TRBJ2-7,TGCGCCAGCAGTGTCTTGGGGGCTGAGGACGAGCAGTACTTC,CASSVLGAEDEQYF
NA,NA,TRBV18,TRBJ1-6,TGTGCCAGCTCACGGGCTTTCCTTCGGGACGGGGATTCACCCCTCCACTTT,CASSRAFLRDGDSPLHF
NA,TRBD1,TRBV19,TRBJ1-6,TGTGCCAGTAGTGGACAGGAGAATTCACCCCTCCACTTT,CASSGQENSPLHF
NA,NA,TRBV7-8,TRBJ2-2,TGTGCCAGCAGCTTAAACCAAGGGGGGGAGCTGTTTTTT,CASSLNQGGELFF
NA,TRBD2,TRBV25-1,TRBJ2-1,TGTGCCAGCAGTGACCGCTACGGGGGGAGCTCCTACAATGAGCAGTTCTTC,CASSDRYGGSSYNEQFF
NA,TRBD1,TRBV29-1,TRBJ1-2,TGCAGCGTTGGCCCTTGGGGACAGCCGGTCCCACTTCAGAGCTACACCTTC,CSVGPWGQPVPLQSYTF
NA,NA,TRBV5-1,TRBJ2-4,TGCGCCAGCAGCCGGGACTTAGCCAAAAACATTCAGTACTTC,CASSRDLAKNIQYF
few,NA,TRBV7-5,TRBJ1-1,TGTGCCAGCAGCTTAACCGGGACAGGGGTGGCTGAAGCTTTCTTT,CASSLTGTGVAEAFF
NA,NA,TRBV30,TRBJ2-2,TGTGCCTGGATTTCTATGGGGGGTACGCCCGGGGAGCTGTTTTTT,CAWISMGGTPGELFF
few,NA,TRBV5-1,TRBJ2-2,TGCGCCAGCAGCTTGCCACAGGGTGTGGGACCGATGGGGGAGCTGTTTTTT,CASSLPQGVGPMGELFF
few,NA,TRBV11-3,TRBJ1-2,TGTGCCAGCAGCTTAGGAGGGGCGGCGAACTATGGCTACACCTTC,CASSLGGAANYGYTF
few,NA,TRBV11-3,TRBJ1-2,TGTGCCAGCAGCCTTAAGGCCGGGGCAGGGTTGGGCTACACCTTC,CASSLKAGAGLGYTF
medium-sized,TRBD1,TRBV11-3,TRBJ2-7,TGTGCCAGCAGCTTAGATCTTTCGCGGGACAGGAATTTACCGGTCTACGAGCAGTACTTC,CASSLDLSRDRNLPVYEQYF
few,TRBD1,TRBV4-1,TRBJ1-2,TGCGCCAGCAGCTTAGGACAGGGTGGGGACGGCTACACCTTC,CASSLGQGGDGYTF
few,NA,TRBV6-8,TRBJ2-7,TGTGCCAGCAGTCAAAGGACAGACACTCGTCAGTACTTC,CASSQRTDTRQYF
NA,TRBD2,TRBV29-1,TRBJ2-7,TGCAGCGTTGAAACTAGCGGCTACGAGCAGTACTTC,CSVETSGYEQYF
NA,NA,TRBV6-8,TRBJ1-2,TGTGCCAGCAGTGGCGGACGGAACTATGGCTACACCTTC,CASSGGRNYGYTF
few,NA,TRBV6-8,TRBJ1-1,TGTGCCAGCAGTTTATTAGTAGGGAACACTGAAGCTTTCTTT,CASSLLVGNTEAFF
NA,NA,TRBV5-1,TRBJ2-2,TGCGCCAGCAGCTTGGAATTGGACACAACCGGGGAGCTGTTTTTT,CASSLELDTTGELFF
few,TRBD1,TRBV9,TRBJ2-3,TGTGCCAGCAGCCCGAGGACAGGATCCACAGATACGCAGTATTTT,CASSPRTGSTDTQYF
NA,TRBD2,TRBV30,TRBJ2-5,TGTGCCTGGACTAGCGGGGTCAAAGAGACCCAGTACTTC,CAWTSGVKETQYF
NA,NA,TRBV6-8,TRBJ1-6,TGTGCCAGCAGAGAGCAGTTAAATTCACCCCTCCACTTT,CASREQLNSPLHF
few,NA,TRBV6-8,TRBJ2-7,TGTGCCAGCAGTTACGAGGGGAACGAGCAGTACTTC,CASSYEGNEQYF
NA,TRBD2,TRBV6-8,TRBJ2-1,TGTGCCAGCAAGAGACTAGCGGGGTACAATGAGCAGTTCTTC,CASKRLAGYNEQFF
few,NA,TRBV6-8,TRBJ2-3,TGTGCCAGCAGTGAGGGATGGATTGGTCCAGATACGCAGTATTTT,CASSEGWIGPDTQYF
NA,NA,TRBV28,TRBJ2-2,TGTGCCAGCAGTTTGTCGGGGAACACCGGGGAGCTGTTTTTT,CASSLSGNTGELFF
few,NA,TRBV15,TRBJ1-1,TGTGCCACCAGCAGAGTGATGGGCGGGACTGAAGCTTTCTTT,CATSRVMGGTEAFF
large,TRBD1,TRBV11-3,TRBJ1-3,TGTGCCAGCAACGACAGGGGGGCTGGAAACACCATATATTTT,CASNDRGAGNTIYF
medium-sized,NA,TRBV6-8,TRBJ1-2,TGTGCCAGCAGCGAAAGAAAGAATGGGGGCTACACCTTC,CASSERKNGGYTF
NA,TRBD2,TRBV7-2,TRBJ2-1,TGTGCCAGCAGCCAACTAGCGGGGTTTCTCAATGAGCAGTTCTTC,CASSQLAGFLNEQFF
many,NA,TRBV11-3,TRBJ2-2,TGTGCCAGCAGCTTAACGGGGGCGGGGGCGAACACCGGGGAGCTGTTTTTT,CASSLTGAGANTGELFF
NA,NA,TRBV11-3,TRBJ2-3,TGTGCCAGCAGCTTGGTCTCCCCCAGCCTCACAGATACGCAGTATTTT,CASSLVSPSLTDTQYF
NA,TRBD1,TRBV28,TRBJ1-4,TGTGCCAGCAGTCCGATTCCCGGGACAGGGGAGGGTAATGAAAAACTGTTTTTT,CASSPIPGTGEGNEKLFF
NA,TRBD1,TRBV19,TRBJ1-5,TGTGCCAGCGGGACAGGGCCTAATCAGCCCCAGCATTTT,CASGTGPNQPQHF
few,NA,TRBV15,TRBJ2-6,TGTGCCACCAGTAGGAGGGGCCCTGGGGCCAACGTCCTGACTTTC,CATSRRGPGANVLTF
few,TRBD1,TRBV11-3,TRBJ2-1,TGTGCCAGCAGCTTCCGGGACAGGGGCCTGAGCTCCTACAATGAGCAGTTCTTC,CASSFRDRGLSSYNEQFF
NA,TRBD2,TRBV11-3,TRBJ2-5,TGTGCCAGCAGACCTATAGCGGGGTCCCAAGAGACCCAGTACTTC,CASRPIAGSQETQYF
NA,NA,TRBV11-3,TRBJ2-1,TGTGCCAGCAGCTTAGGGCCCGTAGGGAACAATGAGCAGTTCTTC,CASSLGPVGNNEQFF
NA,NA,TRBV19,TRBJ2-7,TGTGCCAGTAGTCCCTCGGGGGTTGAGCAGTACTTC,CASSPSGVEQYF
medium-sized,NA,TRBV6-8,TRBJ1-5,TGTGCCAGCAGTTCGGGGGAAGGGCGAGAAAGGGGCCAGCATTTT,CASSSGEGRERGQHF
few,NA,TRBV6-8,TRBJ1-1,TGTGCCAGCAGTAAACTGGGGGGGGGCGATGTCACTGAAGCTTTCTTT,CASSKLGGGDVTEAFF
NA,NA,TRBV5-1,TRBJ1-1,TGCGCCAGCAGCTTGGCCGCGGTGAACACTGAAGCTTTCTTT,CASSLAAVNTEAFF
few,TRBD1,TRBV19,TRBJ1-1,TGTGCCAGTAGCCGGACAGGGGCTCGCGGCACTGAAGCTTTCTTT,CASSRTGARGTEAFF
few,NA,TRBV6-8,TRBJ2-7,TGTGCCAGCAGTTACGGGCCAAGGGGGTCAACCTACGAGCAGTACTTC,CASSYGPRGSTYEQYF
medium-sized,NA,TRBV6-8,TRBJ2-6,TGTGCCAGCAGTTACCCCACCACTGGGCTCGGGGCCAACGTCCTGACTTTC,CASSYPTTGLGANVLTF
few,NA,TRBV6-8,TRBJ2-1,TGTGCCAGCGGGGGACATTTGGGCAATGAGCAGTTCTTC,CASGGHLGNEQFF
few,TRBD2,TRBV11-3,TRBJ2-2,TGTGCCAGCAGCTGGGGGGGTGATACCACCGGGGAGCTGTTTTTT,CASSWGGDTTGELFF
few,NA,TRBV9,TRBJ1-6,TGTGCCAGCAGCACGGACACTTGGGATTCACCCCTCCACTTT,CASSTDTWDSPLHF
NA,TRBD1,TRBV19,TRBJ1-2,TGTGCCAGTTCCATTACAGGGGCCTATGGCTACACCTTC,CASSITGAYGYTF